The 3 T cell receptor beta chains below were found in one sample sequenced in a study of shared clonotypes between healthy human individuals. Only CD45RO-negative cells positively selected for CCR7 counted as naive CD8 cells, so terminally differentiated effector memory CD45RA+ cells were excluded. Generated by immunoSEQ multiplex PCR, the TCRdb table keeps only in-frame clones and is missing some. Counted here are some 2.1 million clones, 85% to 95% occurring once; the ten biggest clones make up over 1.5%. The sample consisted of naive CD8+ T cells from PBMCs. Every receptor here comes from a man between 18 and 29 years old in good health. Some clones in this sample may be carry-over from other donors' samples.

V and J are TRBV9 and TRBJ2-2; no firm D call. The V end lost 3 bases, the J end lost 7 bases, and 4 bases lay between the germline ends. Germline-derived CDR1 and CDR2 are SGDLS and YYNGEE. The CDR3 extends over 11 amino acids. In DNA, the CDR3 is TGTGCCAGCAGCGGAGTCGGGGAGCTGTTTTTT. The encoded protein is CASSGVGELFF. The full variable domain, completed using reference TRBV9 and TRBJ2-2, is DSGVTQTPKHLITATGQRVTLRCSPRSGDLSVYWYQQSLDQGLQFLIQYYNGEERAKGNILERFSAQQFPDLHSELNLSSLELGDSALYFCASSGVGELFFGEGSRLTVL.

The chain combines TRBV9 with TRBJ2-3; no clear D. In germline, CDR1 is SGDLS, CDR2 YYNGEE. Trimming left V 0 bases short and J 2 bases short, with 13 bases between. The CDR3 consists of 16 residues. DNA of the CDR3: TGTGCCAGCAGCGTAGTGGGCGGCCGATTCACAGATACGCAGTATTTT. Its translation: CASSVVGGRFTDTQYF.

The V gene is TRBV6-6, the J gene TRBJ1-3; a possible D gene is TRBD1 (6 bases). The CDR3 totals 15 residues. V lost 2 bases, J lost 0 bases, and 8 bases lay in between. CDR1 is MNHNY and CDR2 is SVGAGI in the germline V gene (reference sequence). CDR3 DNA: TGTGCCAGCAGTTACCTGGACAGCTCTGGAAACACCATATATTTT. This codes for CASSYLDSSGNTIYF.